Listed below are T cell receptor beta chains from one sample, sequenced in a study of blood T cell repertoires in COVID-19. Assay used: immunoSEQ multiplex PCR; TCRdb lists only in-frame clones, some missing. The sample includes about 220,000 clones, 82% of them seen just once. Sequenced sample: PBMCs or T cells enriched from blood (not recorded which). All receptors derive from a woman aged 60-75 years who had recovered from COVID-19. Both conserved end residues are trimmed from each CDR3.

V: TRBV23-1; CDR3: ASSPGPARY
V: TRBV13; CDR3: ASSLKASGGSDTQY
V: TRBV27; CDR3: ASGPWAGLLGELF
V: TRBV27; CDR3: ASSPQGRGPPSSYEQY
V: TRBV6-5; CDR3: ASSTDREKETQY
V: TRBV5-6; CDR3: ASSLDGREETQY
V: TRBV5-5; CDR3: ASSLASTSGAWADTQY
V: TRBV5-6; CDR3: ASSLRTWGQEKLF
V: TRBV7-2; CDR3: ASSLYNSNEQF
V: TRBV27; CDR3: ASSLRGSYGYT
V: TRBV11-2; CDR3: ASSLAGPFHEQY
V: TRBV18; CDR3: ASSPSLAARVETQY
V: TRBV7-2; CDR3: ASSLEAPAAGTDTQY
V: TRBV5-1; CDR3: ASRRQERRNTEAF
V: TRBV6-5; CDR3: ASSNSGGGYEQY
V: TRBV4-3; CDR3: ASSQEVLAGTGNTIY
V: TRBV5-8; CDR3: ASSSGQFSYNEQF
V: TRBV7-9; CDR3: ASSLQGANTEAF
V: TRBV6-5; CDR3: ASEFPGRDYGYT
V: TRBV25-1; CDR3: ASMEGPGEKLF
V: TRBV15; CDR3: ATSNEPQGSGNTIY
V: TRBV29-1; CDR3: SVGRQDEFNGYT
V: TRBV19; CDR3: ASSISTGLSGNTIY
V: TRBV3-1/TRBV3-2; CDR3: ASSHGTGGSNEQF
V: TRBV19; CDR3: ASSIKLGDYGYT
V: TRBV2; CDR3: ASSFNQGRGYT
V: TRBV2; CDR3: ATGNNEQF
V: TRBV19; CDR3: ASSIGPTDTQY
V: TRBV7-9; CDR3: ASSPREGINEKLF
V: TRBV11-2; CDR3: ASSFWGRNNEQF
V: TRBV6-5; CDR3: ASRLGLAVETQY
V: TRBV25-1; CDR3: ASKDSLIGYT
V: TRBV12-5; CDR3: ASGLEGGGNQPQH
V: TRBV7-7; CDR3: ASSQDRDSYNEQF
V: TRBV2; CDR3: ASKAPLSTDTQY
V: TRBV11-3; CDR3: ASSLGGQSQETQY
V: TRBV7-3; CDR3: ASSLNPGQGPLNEQF
V: TRBV18; CDR3: ASSRAQGAIMNTEAF
V: TRBV10-3; CDR3: AISESGGTGGLLNTEAF
V: TRBV7-2; CDR3: ASSPLGGQETQY
V: TRBV7-2; CDR3: ASSLVTGPQETQY
V: TRBV18; CDR3: ASSPLSGGAGTNEKLF
V: TRBV4-3; CDR3: ASSQDGGGAGSPLH
V: TRBV10-1; CDR3: ASSSTDTEAF
V: TRBV7-2; CDR3: ASSSRTGDEKLF
V: TRBV6-1; CDR3: ASSEASGGYNEQF
V: TRBV6-5; CDR3: ASSLGTGEIGYT
V: TRBV11-2; CDR3: ASSTFGSGGYNEQF
V: TRBV19; CDR3: ASSIKGDEKLF
V: TRBV2; CDR3: ASSGRDRGNVREKLF
V: TRBV12-3/TRBV12-4; CDR3: ASSGRGRSWAF
V: TRBV14; CDR3: ASSQATPIASPRRSEQF
V: TRBV18; CDR3: ASNGQGSAEAF
V: TRBV14; CDR3: ASSQGRTGTPYGYT
V: TRBV4-2; CDR3: ASSQGLAGAPGYNEQF
V: TRBV7-8; CDR3: ASSRRRLGEKLF
V: TRBV4-1; CDR3: ASSQDSLTGADTQY
V: TRBV7-3; CDR3: ASSAGQGDYT
V: TRBV7-2; CDR3: ASSLVDGGTDTQY